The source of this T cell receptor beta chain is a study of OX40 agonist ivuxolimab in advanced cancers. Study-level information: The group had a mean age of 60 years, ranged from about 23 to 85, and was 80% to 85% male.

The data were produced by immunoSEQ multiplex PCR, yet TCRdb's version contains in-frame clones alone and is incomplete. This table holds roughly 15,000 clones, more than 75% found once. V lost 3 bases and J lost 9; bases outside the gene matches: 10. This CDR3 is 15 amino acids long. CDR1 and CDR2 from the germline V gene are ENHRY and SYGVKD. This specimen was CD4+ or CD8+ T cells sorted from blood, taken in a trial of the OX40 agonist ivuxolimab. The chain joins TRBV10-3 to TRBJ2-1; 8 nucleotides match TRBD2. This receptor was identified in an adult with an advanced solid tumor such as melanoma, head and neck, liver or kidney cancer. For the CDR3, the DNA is TGTGCCATCAGTGATGAAGGCGGGAGGTCCAGTGAGCAGTTCTTC. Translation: CAISDEGGRSSEQFF.